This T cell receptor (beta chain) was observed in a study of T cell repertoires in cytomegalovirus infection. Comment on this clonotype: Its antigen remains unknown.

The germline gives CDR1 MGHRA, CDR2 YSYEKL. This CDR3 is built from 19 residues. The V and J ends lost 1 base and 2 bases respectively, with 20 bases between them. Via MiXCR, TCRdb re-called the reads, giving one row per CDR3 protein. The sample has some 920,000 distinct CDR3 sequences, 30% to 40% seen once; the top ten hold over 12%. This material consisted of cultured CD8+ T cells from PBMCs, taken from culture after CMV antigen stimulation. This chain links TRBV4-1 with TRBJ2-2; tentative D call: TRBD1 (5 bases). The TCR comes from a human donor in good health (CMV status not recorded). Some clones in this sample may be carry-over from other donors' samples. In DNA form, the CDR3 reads TGCGCCAGCAGCCAAGGGGTCCTCATCAGGGCCTCCAACACCGGGGAGCTGTTTTTT. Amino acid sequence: CASSQGVLIRASNTGELFF.